What follows are 29 T cell receptor beta chains derived from one specimen sequenced in a study of blood T cell repertoires in COVID-19 (TCRdb year 2020). The method behind the library was the immunoSEQ multiplex PCR assay. Sourced from immuneACCESS, this table was stored by TCRdb with only in-frame sequences that have V and J called. A share of the clones is absent; for the studies checked, an unresolved V gene accounts for under half, and the remainder has no known explanation. The sample includes around 160,000 clones, with 70% to 90% observed a single time. The leading ten clones occupy around 8% of the sample. The sequencing sample was made of peripheral blood. Receptors were obtained from a woman aged 60-70 years with COVID-19, enrolled during active disease.

The gene calls are TRBV7-2 and TRBJ2-7; 10 bases agree with TRBD1. The CDR3 runs 15 residues. V trimming: 4 bases; J trimming: 2 bases; junction bases outside the gene matches: 5. The germline gives CDR1 SGHTA, CDR2 FQGNSA. The CDR3 nucleotides read TGTGCCAGCAGCTCCCAGGGGACAGGGGCCTACGAGCAGTACTTC. Translated, it gives CASSSQGTGAYEQYF.

The genes are TRBV5-6 and TRBJ2-2, with 14 bases that match TRBD2. The CDR3 is 18 amino acids. V dropped 4 bases and J dropped 2; count of bases not matched to a gene: 7. Germline V gene sequence: CDR1 SGHDT, CDR2 YYEEEE. For the CDR3, the DNA is TGTGCCAGCAGCCCCGGGACTAGCGGGGGCCCCAACACCGGGGAGCTGTTTTTT. Residues: CASSPGTSGGPNTGELFF.

This sequence joins TRBV18 and TRBJ2-5, with 8 positions matching TRBD1. The CDR3 contains 16 residues. Germline V lookup: CDR1 KGHSH, CDR2 LQKENI. Trimming removed 4 bases from V and 3 bases from J; junction bases left unmatched: 10. DNA for the CDR3: TGTGCCAGCTCACGGTCAGGGGGCGTTCGGAAAGAGACCCAGTACTTC. Its translation: CASSRSGGVRKETQYF. Full variable domain (missing parts from reference TRBV18 and TRBJ2-5): NAGVMQNPRHLVRRRGQEARLRCSPMKGHSHVYWYRQLPEEGLKFMVYLQKENIIDESGMPKERFSAEFPKEGPSILRIQQVVRGDSAAYFCASSRSGGVRKETQYFGPGTRLLVL.

The chain joins TRBV6-4 to TRBJ2-3, with 10 bases that match TRBD2. This CDR3 is 17 amino acids long. The germline V gene has CDR1 MRHNA and CDR2 SNTAGT. V was pared by 0 bases and J by 8 bases, with 11 bases of the junction left unmatched. As DNA, the CDR3 is TGTGCCAGCAGTGACTCGTGTAGAGCGGGGGGGCACGTTACGCAGTATTTT. Protein product: CASSDSCRAGGHVTQYF.

V is TRBV15 and J is TRBJ1-5; tentative D call: TRBD1 (5 bases). The CDR3 is 15 amino acids. Germline CDR1 is LNHNV and CDR2 is YYDKDF (reference sequence). Trimming took 2 bases from V and 0 from J, leaving 8 bases between them. This CDR3 is CATSRIRASNQPQHF. The CDR3 bases are TGTGCCACCAGCAGAATCAGGGCTAGCAATCAGCCCCAGCATTTT. Full variable domain (rest looked up from reference TRBV15 and TRBJ1-5): DAMVIQNPRYQVTQFGKPVTLSCSQTLNHNVMYWYQQKSSQAPKLLFHYYDKDFNNEADTPDNFQSRRPNTSFCFLDIRSPGLGDTAMYLCATSRIRASNQPQHFGDGTRLSIL.

The chain employs TRBV7-3 and TRBJ2-5; the D gene is possibly TRBD2 (6 bases). Germline lookup yields CDR1 SGHTA and CDR2 FQGTGA. The CDR3 totals 13 residues. Trimming removed 5 bases from V and 5 bases from J, with 12 bases in between. CDR3 sequence: CASSRELEETQYF. CDR3 sequence (DNA): TGTGCCAGCAGCCGGGAGTTAGAGGAGACCCAGTACTTC.

This chain links TRBV29-1 with TRBJ1-1; D uncertain. V was cut by 1 base and J by 5 bases, with 14 bases left in between. The CDR3 runs to 14 residues. CDR1 is SQVTM, CDR2 ANQGSEA, per germline. The CDR3 DNA sequence: TGCAGCGTTGAAGTTAGTCTTGGAGGGACTGAAGCTTTCTTT. Translating gives CSVEVSLGGTEAFF.

This rearrangement joins TRBV24-1 to TRBJ1-2; D ambiguous. Germline V lookup: CDR1 KGHDR, CDR2 SFDVKD. Trimming stripped 4 bases from V and 5 bases from J, with 4 bases between. This CDR3 is built from 11 residues. The CDR3 region is CATSDLYGYTF. The CDR3 region has the DNA TGTGCCACCAGTGACCTATATGGCTACACCTTC.

The CDR3 protein is CASSFDRTNYGYTF. The CDR3 nucleotides read TGTGCCAGCAGCTTTGACAGGACTAACTATGGCTACACCTTC. This chain uses TRBV5-4 with TRBJ1-2, with D perhaps matching TRBD1 (6 bases). Germline V gene data show CDR1 as SGHNT and CDR2 as YYREEE (reference sequence). The CDR3 covers 14 residues. The V end was cut by 2 bases, the J end by 0 bases, with 8 bases between.

The genes are TRBV6-2 or TRBV6-3 and TRBJ1-1; TRBD1 matches at 8 bases. The germline V gene has CDR1 MNHEY and CDR2 SVGEGT. The CDR3 has 16 amino acids. The junction had 7 bases not matched to a gene; V was cut back by 2 bases and J by 2 bases. The DNA for the CDR3 is TGTGCCAGCAGTTACCCGAGGGGACAGGAAAACACTGAAGCTTTCTTT. Protein: CASSYPRGQENTEAFF.

This clone was detected a few times. This chain links TRBV18 with TRBJ1-1; perhaps TRBD1 as D (5 bases). V shed 1 base and J shed 5 bases, with 11 bases lying between them. The germline gives CDR1 KGHSH, CDR2 LQKENI. The CDR3 contains 14 residues. Here the CDR3 DNA reads TGTGCCAGCTCACCACAGGGGAAAGGGACTGAAGCTTTCTTT. It specifies CASSPQGKGTEAFF.

The V call is TRBV7-2, the J call TRBJ2-1; 10 nucleotides agree with TRBD2. J lost 9 bases, V lost 4 bases, and 6 bases had no gene match. Germline values: CDR1 SGHTA, CDR2 FQGNSA. This CDR3 has 14 amino acids. The CDR3 protein is CASSSTSGILEQFF. In nucleotides, the CDR3 is TGTGCCAGCAGCTCAACTAGCGGGATTCTTGAGCAGTTCTTC.

The CDR3: CASRAGMGNSPLHF. In DNA, the CDR3 is TGTGCCAGTAGGGCCGGGATGGGTAATTCACCCCTCCACTTT. The V and J genes are TRBV19 and TRBJ1-6, with D hard to call. Trimming pared 6 bases from V and 6 bases from J, leaving 12 bases between. The CDR3 loop spans 14 amino acids. Germline-derived CDR1 and CDR2 are LNHDA and SQIVND (reference sequence).

The chain has TRBV3-1 (or the pseudogene TRBV3-2) and TRBJ2-1; TRBD2 matches at 9 bases. This CDR3 has 15 residues. The J segment lost 9 bases and the V segment lost 6 bases, leaving 12 bases of the junction unmatched. Germline CDR1 reads LGHDT; CDR2 reads YNNKEL (reference sequence). Written as DNA, the CDR3 is TGTGCCAGCAGTCTAGCGGGGAGCCATCTTGGTGAGCAGTTCTTC. This gives the protein CASSLAGSHLGEQFF.

The chain links TRBV10-3 to TRBJ1-1, with D hard to call. Trimming shortened V by 3 bases and J by 2 bases, and 13 bases separated the two germline ends. Germline CDR1 is ENHRY and CDR2 is SYGVKD. CDR3 size: 15 residues. This chain's CDR3 is CAISDPLGDNTEAFF. The CDR3 coding sequence is TGTGCCATCAGTGACCCCCTCGGGGATAACACTGAAGCTTTCTTT.

The chain employs TRBV3-1 (or the pseudogene TRBV3-2) and TRBJ2-5; maybe TRBD2 (7 bases). This CDR3 region has 15 residues. Trimming removed 7 bases at V and 8 bases at J, with 23 bases between. Germline values: CDR1 LGHDT, CDR2 YNNKEL (reference sequence). CDR3 residues: CASTPEGGDGNTQYF. In DNA, the CDR3 is TGTGCCAGCACCCCAGAAGGGGGGGATGGTAATACCCAGTACTTC.

The V gene is TRBV7-2, the J gene TRBJ1-2, with D maybe TRBD1 (6 bases). Germline values: CDR1 SGHTA, CDR2 FQGNSA. The CDR3 length is 17 residues. Trimming took 4 bases from V and 2 from J, leaving 20 bases between them. This chain's CDR3 is CASSSERRTGLNYGYTF. CDR3 in DNA: TGTGCCAGCAGCTCAGAAAGGCGAACAGGGTTAAACTATGGCTACACCTTC. Supplemented by reference TRBV7-2 and TRBJ1-2, the full variable domain reads GAGVSQSPSNKVTEKGKDVELRCDPISGHTALYWYRQSLGQGLEFLIYFQGNSAPDKSGLPSDRFSAERTGGSVSTLTIQRTQQEDSAVYLCASSSERRTGLNYGYTFGSGTRLTVV.

The V and J genes are TRBV28 and TRBJ1-4; D not resolved. The CDR3 has 14 amino acids. Germline V CDR1 and CDR2: MDHEN, SYDVKM. The V gene lost 4 bases and the J gene lost 4 bases, with 10 bases spanning the gap. CDR3 nucleotide sequence: TGTGCCAGCAGTTCCCTGGGGAGTAATGAAAAACTGTTTTTT. Its protein is CASSSLGSNEKLFF. Based on the CDR3 plus reference TRBV28 and TRBJ1-4, the full variable domain is DVKVTQSSRYLVKRTGEKVFLECVQDMDHENMFWYRQDPGLGLRLIYFSYDVKMKEKGDIPEGYSVSREKKERFSLILESASTNQTSMYLCASSSLGSNEKLFFGSGTQLSVL.

The chain couples TRBV2 to TRBJ1-2; possibly TRBD1 for D (6 bases). V lost 0 bases to trimming and J lost 3 bases, with 20 bases between them. Germline CDR1 reads SNHLY; CDR2 reads FYNNEI. CDR3 length equals 18 residues. For the CDR3, the DNA is TGTGCCAGCAGTGAAGCGCTTCTGGGGGGGCTTTTTGACTATGGCTACACCTTC. Amino acids: CASSEALLGGLFDYGYTF.

The V gene is TRBV5-4, the J gene TRBJ2-5; 8 nucleotides line up with TRBD2. CDR3 length equals 14 residues. The V gene end was trimmed by 4 bases and the J gene end by 5 bases; junction bases not matched to a gene: 7. Germline V gene lookup returns CDR1 SGHNT and CDR2 YYREEE (reference sequence). CDR3 protein: CASSPTSVSETQYF. Written as DNA, the CDR3 is TGTGCCAGCAGCCCGACTAGCGTCTCCGAGACCCAGTACTTC.

The chain links TRBV5-1 to TRBJ1-1; the D gene is possibly TRBD1 (6 bases). V lost 4 bases, J lost 1 base, and 11 bases lay in between. CDR1 is SGHRS and CDR2 is YFSETQ in the germline V gene. This CDR3 spans 14 amino acids. The DNA for the CDR3 is TGCGCCAGCAGCCCTCAGGGGCCGAACACTGAAGCTTTCTTT. It is translated as CASSPQGPNTEAFF.

CDR3: CASVRQGRSTEAFF. The CDR3 DNA follows: TGTGCCAGCGTTCGACAGGGTCGGAGCACTGAAGCTTTCTTT. This rearrangement joins TRBV2 to TRBJ1-1, with 7 bases identical to TRBD1. The germline CDR1 and CDR2 sequences are SNHLY and FYNNEI. The CDR3 runs to 14 residues. V lost 8 bases and J lost 4; bases outside the gene matches: 10.

With respect to this clone: The sample carries other DNA sequences with the same CDR3. The chain employs TRBV5-1 and TRBJ2-1; 10 bases are a match to TRBD2. Germline lookup yields CDR1 SGHRS and CDR2 YFSETQ. V lost 0 bases, J lost 0 bases, and 6 bases stayed unmatched. The length of the CDR3 is 18 residues. CDR3 nucleotide sequence: TGCGCCAGCAGCTTGGGGACTAGCGGAAAGAGCTCCTACAATGAGCAGTTCTTC. It codes for CASSLGTSGKSSYNEQFF.

The rearrangement links TRBV18 to TRBJ1-5; 9 nucleotides match TRBD1. J gave up 9 bases and V 6 bases, and 9 bases lay outside the gene matches. Germline V gene data show CDR1 as KGHSH and CDR2 as LQKENI. The CDR3 is made up of 14 amino acids. The CDR3 region has the DNA TGTGCCAGCTCCCAGGGACAGGGTATAGGGCCCCAGCATTTT. Its translation: CASSQGQGIGPQHF.

The genes are TRBV4-3 and TRBJ2-1, with TRBD2 matching 11 bases. The CDR3 totals 18 residues. The germline V gene has CDR1 LGHNA and CDR2 YSLEER. The junction had 7 bases not matched to a gene; V was cut back by 3 bases and J by 0 bases. Here the CDR3 reads CASSHGLAGGNSYNEQFF. As DNA, the CDR3 is TGCGCCAGCAGCCATGGGCTAGCGGGGGGTAACTCCTACAATGAGCAGTTCTTC.

The chain links TRBV6-2 or TRBV6-3 to TRBJ2-1; D is possibly TRBD2 (5 bases). Trimming removed 2 bases at V and 0 bases at J, with 8 bases between. This CDR3 is built from 15 residues. CDR1 is MNHEY and CDR2 is SVGEGT in the germline V gene. CDR3 coding DNA: TGTGCCAGCAGTTACGGACTTCCCTCCTACAATGAGCAGTTCTTC. It specifies CASSYGLPSYNEQFF.

The J gene is TRBJ1-1, the V gene TRBV9; D possibly corresponds to TRBD1 (6 bases). The CDR3 consists of 16 residues. The V end lost 1 base, the J end lost 2 bases, and 15 bases lay between the germline ends. Looked up from germline, CDR1 is SGDLS and CDR2 is YYNGEE. CDR3 coding DNA: TGTGCCAGCAGCGTAAGTGGACAGTGGGCAAACACTGAAGCTTTCTTT. Protein product: CASSVSGQWANTEAFF.

CDR3 in amino acids: CASSQDWDRRGYTF. The CDR3 DNA follows: TGTGCCAGCAGCCAAGATTGGGACAGGCGTGGCTACACCTTC. This chain links TRBV3-1 (or the pseudogene TRBV3-2) with TRBJ1-2; 8 positions match TRBD1. Germline V gene sequence: CDR1 LGHDT, CDR2 YNNKEL (reference sequence). The length of the CDR3 is 14 residues. V shed 0 bases and J 7 bases; nucleotides not matched to a gene: 4.

This clone was detected a few times. A read error may account for a junction end that differs from germline. The chain recombines TRBV3-1 (or the pseudogene TRBV3-2) with TRBJ1-1; 10 bases match TRBD1. The CDR3 is 14 amino acids. Germline-derived CDR1 and CDR2 are LGHDT and YNNKEL (reference sequence). CDR3: CASSQGQGDTEAFF. The CDR3 DNA is TGTGCCAGCAGTCAAGGACAGGGGGACACTGAAGCTTTCTTT.